The sequence of this T cell receptor (beta chain) was determined in a study of cytomegalovirus exposure and HLA in healthy donors. Overall study: The 95 to 150 validation repertoires and the approximately 670 first-cohort repertoires shared a platform, a later analysis reported. Whole-study findings and limits: For cytomegalovirus status, the classifier reportedly gave diagnoses with high specificity and sensitivity. According to the study, 180 or so TCR beta chains were cytomegalovirus-associated.

TCRdb keeps only in-frame clones here, not all; method: immunoSEQ multiplex PCR. The sample yields tens of thousands of clones, around 96% seen once. On this clone itself: No antigen is known for it.

Germline V lookup: CDR1 SGHNT, CDR2 YYREEE (reference sequence). The CDR3 sequence is 12 residues long. Trimming removed 3 bases from V and 1 base from J, with 4 bases in between. The donors were in the approximately 130-subject validation cohort, distinct from the roughly 700-subject first cohort. Input material: PBMCs. The chain links TRBV5-4 to TRBJ1-1; the D is unclear. The sequence was collected from a man aged 25-45 years in good health and CMV-seropositive. CDR3 protein: CASSSRNTEAFF. In DNA form, the CDR3 reads TGTGCCAGCAGCTCCAGGAACACTGAAGCTTTCTTT.